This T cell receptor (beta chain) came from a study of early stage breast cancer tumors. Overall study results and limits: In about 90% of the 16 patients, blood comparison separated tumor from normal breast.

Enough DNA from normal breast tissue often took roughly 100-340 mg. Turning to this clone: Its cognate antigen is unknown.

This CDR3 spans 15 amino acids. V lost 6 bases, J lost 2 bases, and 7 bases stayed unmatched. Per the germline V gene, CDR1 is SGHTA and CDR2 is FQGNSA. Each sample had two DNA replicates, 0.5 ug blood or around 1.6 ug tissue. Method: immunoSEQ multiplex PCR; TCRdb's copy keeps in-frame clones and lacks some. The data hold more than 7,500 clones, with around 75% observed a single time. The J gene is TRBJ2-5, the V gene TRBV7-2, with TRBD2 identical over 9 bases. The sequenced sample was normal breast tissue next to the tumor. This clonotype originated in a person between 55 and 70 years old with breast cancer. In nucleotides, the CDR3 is TGTGCCAGCAGAGGAACTAGCGGGTCTCAAGAGACCCAGTACTTC. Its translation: CASRGTSGSQETQYF.